The T cell receptor beta chain described here comes from a study of OX40 agonist ivuxolimab in advanced cancers. Study summary: Of the patients, three showed partial responses, one with hepatocellular carcinoma and two with cutaneous melanoma. The study, taken as a whole, reports: In the 0.1-3.0 mg/kg groups, partial responders showed among the lowest expansion.

Trimming stripped 0 bases from V and 4 bases from J, with 11 bases between. This CDR3 contains 15 residues. Germline V CDR1 and CDR2: LNHNV, YYDKDF (reference sequence). Clones were sequenced by immunoSEQ multiplex PCR, and TCRdb holds only the in-frame ones, with some missing. Among 55,000 to 60,000 clones, 80% to 90% were seen once, and the ten largest hold about 3.3%. On this clone itself: Its antigen is not identified.

Sampling times: baseline, cycle 4 day 1, cycle 7 day 1. This receptor was taken from an adult with an advanced solid tumor such as melanoma, head and neck, liver or kidney cancer. The chain couples TRBV15 to TRBJ2-3; perhaps TRBD2 as D (5 bases). This specimen was CD4+ or CD8+ T cells sorted from blood, taken in a trial of the OX40 agonist ivuxolimab. The CDR3 loop reads CATSRERALSDTQYF. In nucleotides, the CDR3 is TGTGCCACCAGCAGAGAGAGGGCTTTATCAGATACGCAGTATTTT.